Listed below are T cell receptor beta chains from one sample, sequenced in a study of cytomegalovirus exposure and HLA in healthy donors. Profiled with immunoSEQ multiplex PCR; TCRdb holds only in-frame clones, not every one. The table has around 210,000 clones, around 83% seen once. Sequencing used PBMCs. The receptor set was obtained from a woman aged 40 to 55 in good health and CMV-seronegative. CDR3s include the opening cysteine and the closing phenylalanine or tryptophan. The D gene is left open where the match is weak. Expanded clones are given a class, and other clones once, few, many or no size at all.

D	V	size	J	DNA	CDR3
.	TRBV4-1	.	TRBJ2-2	TGCGCCAGCAGCCAAGATCAACGGGTAAACACCGGGGAGCTGTTTTTT	CASSQDQRVNTGELFF
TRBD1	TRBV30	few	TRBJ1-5	TGTGCCTGGAGTGTACAGGGGGGTCAGCCCCAGCATTTT	CAWSVQGGQPQHF
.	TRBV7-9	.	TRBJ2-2	TGTGCCAGCAGCGGAGACAAGAGGACTTTACATGAGGAGCTGTTTTTT	CASSGDKRTLHEELFF
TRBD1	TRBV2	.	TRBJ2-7	TGTGCCAGCAGATCGACAGGGACCTACGAGCAGTACTTC	CASRSTGTYEQYF
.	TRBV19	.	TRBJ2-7	TGTGCCAGTAGCCCTGGCGGGACTTATCCCTACGAGCAGTACTTC	CASSPGGTYPYEQYF
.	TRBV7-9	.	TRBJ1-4	TGTGCCAGCAGCCCACGAGCAACTAATGAAAAACTGTTTTTT	CASSPRATNEKLFF
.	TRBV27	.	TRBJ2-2	TGTGCCATCTCCCCGGGTCTGGTTACCGGGGAGCTGTTTTTT	CAISPGLVTGELFF
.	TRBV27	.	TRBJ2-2	TGTGCCAGCAGCCTTGGCACGAACACCGGGGAGCTGTTTTTT	CASSLGTNTGELFF
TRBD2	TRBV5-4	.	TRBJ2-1	TGTGCCAGCAGCTCTAGCGGGAGGTCCCACAATGAGCAGTTCTTC	CASSSSGRSHNEQFF
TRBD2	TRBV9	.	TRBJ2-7	TGTGCCAGCAGCGTAGCGGGAGGGCCTCCCTACGAGCAGTACTTC	CASSVAGGPPYEQYF
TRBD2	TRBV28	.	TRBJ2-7	TGTGCCAGCAGTTCTACGGCCGCGGGAGGGCCCCACGAGCAGTACTTC	CASSSTAAGGPHEQYF
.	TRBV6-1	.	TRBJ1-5	TGTGCCAGCAGACAGTTAAATAGCAATCAGCCCCAGCATTTT	CASRQLNSNQPQHF
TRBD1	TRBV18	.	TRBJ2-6	TGTGCCAGCTCACGCGGACAGGGGCGCCGCTCTGGGGCCAACGTCCTGACTTTC	CASSRGQGRRSGANVLTF
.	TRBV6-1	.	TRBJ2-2	TGTGCCAGCAGGTGGGGGGCCGGGGAGCTGTTTTTT	CASRWGAGELFF
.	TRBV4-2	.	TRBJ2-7	TGTGCCAGCAGCCCGCGGAAAGAGCAAACGGCCTACGAGCAGTACTTC	CASSPRKEQTAYEQYF
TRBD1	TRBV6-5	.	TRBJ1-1	TGTGCCAGCAGGCCACAGGGGGGGCGTGAAGCTTTCTTT	CASRPQGGREAFF
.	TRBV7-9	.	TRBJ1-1	TGTGCCAGCAGCTCGACACAAGCTCTCCAGAACACTGAAGCTTTCTTT	CASSSTQALQNTEAFF
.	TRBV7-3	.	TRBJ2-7	TGTGCCAGCAGCCCGGGGAGCGGCTCCTACGAGCAGTACTTC	CASSPGSGSYEQYF
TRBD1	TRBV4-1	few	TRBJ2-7	TGCGCCAGCAGCCCGACCCCGGGACAGAGCTCCTACGAGCAGTACTTC	CASSPTPGQSSYEQYF
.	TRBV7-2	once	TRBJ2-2	TGTGCCAGCAGCTCCTACACCGGGGAGCTGTTTTTT	CASSSYTGELFF
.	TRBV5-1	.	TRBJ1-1	TGCGCCAGCCAGGGGACTGAAGCTTTCTTT	CASQGTEAFF
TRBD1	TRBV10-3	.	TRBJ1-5	TGTGCCATCAGTGTCGGGACAGGAGTTGGGCCCCAGCATTTT	CAISVGTGVGPQHF
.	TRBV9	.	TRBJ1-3	TGTGCCAGCAGCGTCAGCTCTGGAAACACCATATATTTT	CASSVSSGNTIYF
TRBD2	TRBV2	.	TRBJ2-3	TGTGCCAGCAGTGAAGGACTAGCGGGCCGCACAGATACGCAGTATTTT	CASSEGLAGRTDTQYF
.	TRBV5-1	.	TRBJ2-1	TGCGCCAGCAGCACCCGTACAGGGAGCTCCTACAATGAGCAGTTCTTC	CASSTRTGSSYNEQFF
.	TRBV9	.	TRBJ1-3	TGTGCCAGCAGCGTGTATCCTTCTCAGGGCGTAGGTGGAAACACCATATATTTT	CASSVYPSQGVGGNTIYF
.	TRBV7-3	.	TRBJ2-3	TGTGCCAGCAGCCGTTCCAGGGGGGTAGCAGATACGCAGTATTTT	CASSRSRGVADTQYF
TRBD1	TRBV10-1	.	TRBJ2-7	TGCGCCAGCAGCTGTTTTATGGGACAGAGCTCCTACGAGCAGTACTTC	CASSCFMGQSSYEQYF
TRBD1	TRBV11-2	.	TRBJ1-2	TGTGCCAGCAGCTCGCAGGGGGTATTGAACTATGGCTACACCTTC	CASSSQGVLNYGYTF
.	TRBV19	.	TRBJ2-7	TGTGCCAGTAGTCCCGGGATCTCCGAGCAGTACTTC	CASSPGISEQYF
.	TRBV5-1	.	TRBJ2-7	TGCGCCAGCAGCTTGGCGCCGGGACAACTCTACGAGCAGTACTTC	CASSLAPGQLYEQYF
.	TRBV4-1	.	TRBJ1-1	TGCGCCAGCAGCCAAGCCCTCTGGGGCTTGAACACTGAAGCTTTCTTT	CASSQALWGLNTEAFF
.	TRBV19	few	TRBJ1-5	TGTGCCAGTAGTCCCCACAGTCAGCCCCAGCATTTT	CASSPHSQPQHF
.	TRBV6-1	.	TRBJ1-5	TGTGCCAGCATTGGGCAGGGGAATCAGCCCCAGCATTTT	CASIGQGNQPQHF
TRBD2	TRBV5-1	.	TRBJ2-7	TGCGCCAGCAGCCCCGGGGGGGCGGGCTACGAGCAGTACTTC	CASSPGGAGYEQYF
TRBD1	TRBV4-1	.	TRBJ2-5	TGCGCCAGCAGCCAAGAAGGGACAGGGGGCCCAGAGACCCAGTACTTC	CASSQEGTGGPETQYF
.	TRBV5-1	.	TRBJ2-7	TGCGCCAGCAGCCTAGAGGGTTACGAGCAGTACTTC	CASSLEGYEQYF
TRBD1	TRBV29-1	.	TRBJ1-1	TGCAGCGCCGCGGGAATGGCAGGGGGCCTGACTGAAGCTTTCTTT	CSAAGMAGGLTEAFF
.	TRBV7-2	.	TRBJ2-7	TGTGCCAGCAGCCTCCGACAGATGAGCTACGAGCAGTACTTC	CASSLRQMSYEQYF
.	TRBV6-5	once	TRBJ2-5	TGTGCCAGCAGCTCTACGTACCAAGAGACCCAGTACTTC	CASSSTYQETQYF
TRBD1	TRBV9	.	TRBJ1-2	TGTGCCAGCAGCGATGGACAGGCCCTCTGGGGCTACACCTTC	CASSDGQALWGYTF
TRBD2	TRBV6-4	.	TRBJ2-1	TGTGCCAGCAGTCCGGGACTAGCGGTGTACAATGAGCAGTTCTTC	CASSPGLAVYNEQFF